This TCR beta chain was identified during a study of T cells in Graves' hyperthyroidism and ophthalmopathy. As for the study in general: Peripheral blood samples were taken at initial diagnosis, prior to any treatment.

Aged 18 to 65, the patients had hyperthyroidism that was newly diagnosed and had lasted under 2 months. Amplification of TCR beta CDR3 regions used RNA as the template. The HTBI primer set drove a first-round RT-PCR of the TCR CDR3. TCRdb re-called the multiplex PCR reads through MiXCR, storing one row per CDR3 protein. The profile shows hundreds of thousands of distinct CDR3 sequences, 15% to 20% of them singletons. V dropped 4 bases and J dropped 0; count of bases not matched to a gene: 7. This CDR3 contains 16 residues. CDR1 and CDR2 (germline): SQVTM, ANQGSEA. The sample consisted of blood. The clonotype originates from a woman between 45 and 60 years old with Graves' hyperthyroidism that later progressed to Graves' ophthalmopathy. V gene TRBV29-1 combines with J gene TRBJ2-3; 10 bases fit TRBD2. The CDR3 loop is CSVVVAGGPSTDTQYF. As DNA, the CDR3 is TGCAGCGTTGTAGTAGCGGGGGGTCCTAGCACAGATACGCAGTATTTT.